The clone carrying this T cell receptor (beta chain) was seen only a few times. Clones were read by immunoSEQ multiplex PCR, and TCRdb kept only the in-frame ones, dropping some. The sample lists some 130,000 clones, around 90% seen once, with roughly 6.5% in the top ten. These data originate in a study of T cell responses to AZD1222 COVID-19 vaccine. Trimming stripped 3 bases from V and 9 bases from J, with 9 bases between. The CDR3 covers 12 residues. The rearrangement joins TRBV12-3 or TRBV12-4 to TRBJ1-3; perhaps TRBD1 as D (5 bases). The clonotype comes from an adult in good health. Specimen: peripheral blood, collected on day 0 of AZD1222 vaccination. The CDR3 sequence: CASSFRGGTIYF. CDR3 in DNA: TGTGCCAGCAGTTTTAGGGGAGGCACCATATATTTT.